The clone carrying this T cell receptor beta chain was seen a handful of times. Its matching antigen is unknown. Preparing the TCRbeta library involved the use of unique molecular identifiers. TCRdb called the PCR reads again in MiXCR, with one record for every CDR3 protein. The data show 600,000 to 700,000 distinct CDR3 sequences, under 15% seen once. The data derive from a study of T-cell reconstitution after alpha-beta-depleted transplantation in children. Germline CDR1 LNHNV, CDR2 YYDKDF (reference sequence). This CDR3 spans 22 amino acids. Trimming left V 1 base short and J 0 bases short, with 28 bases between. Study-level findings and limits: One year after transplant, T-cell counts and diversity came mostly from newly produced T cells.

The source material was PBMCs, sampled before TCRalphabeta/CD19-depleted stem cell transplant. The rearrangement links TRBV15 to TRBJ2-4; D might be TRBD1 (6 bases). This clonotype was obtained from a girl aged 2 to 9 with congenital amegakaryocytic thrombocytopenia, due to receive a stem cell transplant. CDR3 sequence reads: CATSRAYIRGTGNDLAKNIQYF. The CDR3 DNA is TGTGCCACCAGCAGAGCCTACATTAGGGGGACGGGAAACGACCTAGCCAAAAACATTCAGTACTTC. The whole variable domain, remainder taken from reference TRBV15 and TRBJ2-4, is DAMVIQNPRYQVTQFGKPVTLSCSQTLNHNVMYWYQQKSSQAPKLLFHYYDKDFNNEADTPDNFQSRRPNTSFCFLDIRSPGLGDTAMYLCATSRAYIRGTGNDLAKNIQYFGAGTRLSVL.